A single TCR beta chain is shown here with its context. The antigen remains unidentified. These data come from a study of blood T cells in healthy people across ages. Germline-derived CDR1 and CDR2 are DFQATT and SNEGSKA (reference sequence). The trim removed 4 bases at V and 4 bases at J, leaving 9 bases unmatched. The CDR3 has 15 residues. Whole-study results and caveats: Aged donors had fewer naive CD4+ cells and lower diversity than long-lived donors. In these data, TCR beta diversity tracked strongly with naive T cell percentage.

For the second PCR, which ran for 7 to 11 cycles, a sample-barcoded 5' primer and a J-beta primer mix were used. TCRdb recomputed calls from the 5' RACE reads with MiXCR, one row per CDR3 protein. The table records some 670,000 distinct CDR3 sequences, approximately 52% of them present only once. Every donor gave about 9 milliliters of peripheral blood. Researchers isolated at least 6 million PBMCs per sample. Sequencing used blood. The chain recombines TRBV20-1 with TRBJ2-1, with TRBD2 matching 8 bases. This receptor was identified in an elderly woman in good health. The DNA of the CDR3 is TGCAGTGCTATAACCGGGACTAGAATATACAATGAGCAGTTCTTC. Its translation: CSAITGTRIYNEQFF.